This T cell receptor (beta chain) was sequenced in a study of T cell changes during pregnancy in multiple sclerosis. The data were produced by immunoSEQ multiplex PCR, yet TCRdb's version contains in-frame clones alone and is incomplete. Among around 38,000 clones listed, 91% were seen once. Looked up from germline, CDR1 is SGHRS and CDR2 is YFSETQ. The CDR3 length is 14 residues. The V end was cut by 0 bases, the J end by 2 bases, with 8 bases between. Sample: CD8+ T cells from peripheral blood mononuclear cells, taken in the second trimester of pregnancy. This rearrangement joins TRBV5-1 to TRBJ1-1; no clear D gene. The receptor's source is a female donor with multiple sclerosis, enrolled in a pregnancy study. The CDR3 region is CASSLDPGNTEAFF. As DNA, the CDR3 is TGCGCCAGCAGCTTGGATCCGGGAAACACTGAAGCTTTCTTT.